This TCR beta chain derives from a study of blood T cell repertoires in COVID-19. Assignments of participants to cohorts depended upon their own reported clinical history. This clone was seen just once. Germline V gene sequence: CDR1 PRHDT, CDR2 FYEKMQ (reference sequence). The V end lost 6 bases, the J end lost 7 bases, and 15 bases lay between the germline ends. The CDR3 extends over 13 amino acids. In the authors' methods: Amplifying reference gene primers gave estimates of nucleated cell counts. Data came from immunoSEQ multiplex PCR; TCRdb stores just in-frame clones and leaves some out. The V and J calls and clone size were taken over from that table, and D and trimming were inferred from the DNA. This sample has hundreds of thousands of clones; 85% to 90% occur once, and the top ten carry 1% to 1.3%.

The genes are TRBV13 and TRBJ1-2; TRBD1 might be the D (6 bases). The receptor's source is a man between 25 and 39 years old who had recovered from COVID-19. Sequencing input: PBMCs or T cells enriched from blood (not recorded which). CDR3 DNA: TGTGCCAGCAGTAACAGGGTGTTGTTTGGCTACACCTTC. Amino acids: CASSNRVLFGYTF.